The next 15 T cell receptor beta chains were all read from a single sample in a study of CD8+CD57+ T cells in acquired aplastic anemia. The template for TCR beta VDJ and CDR3 sequence profiling was genomic DNA. TCRdb reprocessed the reads with MiXCR, giving one entry per CDR3 protein. The table records about 81,000 distinct CDR3 sequences, approximately 46% of them present only once. Sequencing input: sorted CD4+, CD8+, or CD8+CD57+ T cells (not recorded which) from PBMCs. The receptors stem from a human donor in good health, serving as a control.

The chain links TRBV11-1 to TRBJ1-2; 8 bases match TRBD1. Germline V lookup: CDR1 SGHAT, CDR2 FQDESV (reference sequence). V shed 5 bases and J 6 bases; nucleotides not matched to a gene: 17. The CDR3 sequence is 17 residues long. The CDR3 protein is CASSPTQGAGGVNGYTF. Here the CDR3 DNA reads TGTGCCAGCAGCCCGACGCAGGGGGCAGGGGGCGTAAATGGCTACACCTTC.

A word on this clonotype: The junction departs from germline at one end; a sequencing error may be responsible. The chain carries TRBV7-3 and TRBJ2-5, with TRBD2 matching 15 bases. The germline gives CDR1 SGHTA, CDR2 FQGTGA. The CDR3 is 13 amino acids. The CDR3 is CASSPRTSGGEFF. The CDR3 DNA is TGTGCCAGCAGCCCCCGGACTAGCGGGGGGGAATTCTTC.

In its sample, this clonotype was seen many times. This chain joins TRBV7-9 and TRBJ2-7; 7 nucleotides agree with TRBD2. V shed 5 bases and J 5 bases; nucleotides not matched to a gene: 12. Germline V lookup: CDR1 SEHNR, CDR2 FQNEAQ (reference sequence). This CDR3 region has 15 residues. The CDR3 reads CASSRPGGRYDEQYF. For the CDR3, the DNA is TGTGCCAGCAGCCGGCCGGGCGGGAGATATGACGAGCAGTACTTC.

With regard to this clonotype: A read error may produce the germline difference seen at one junction end. J is TRBJ2-2 and V is TRBV10-1, with D possibly matching TRBD2 (5 bases). The germline V gene encodes CDR1 WNHNN and CDR2 SYGVQD (reference sequence). The length of the CDR3 is 15 residues. The CDR3 sequence: CAWSVALGRTGKLFF. The CDR3, as DNA: TGTGCCTGGAGTGTAGCCTTGGGTAGGACCGGGAAGCTGTTTTTT.

This clonotype was detected a few times. The V and J genes are TRBV30 and TRBJ2-5; no firm D call. Between the trimmed V and J ends, which lost 2 bases and 4 bases, there was a span of 11 bases. Germline lookup yields CDR1 GTSNPN and CDR2 SVGIG (reference sequence). This CDR3 spans 13 amino acids. In DNA form, the CDR3 reads TGTGCCTGGAGTATCTGGGCGCGAGAGACCCAGTACTTC. It is translated as CAWSIWARETQYF.

The chain employs TRBV19 and TRBJ1-4; 7 nucleotides align to TRBD1. CDR1 and CDR2 (germline): LNHDA, SQIVND (reference sequence). Trimming cost V 7 bases and J 3 bases; bases outside gene matches: 5. The CDR3 extends over 14 amino acids. The chain's CDR3 is CASNAGTANEKLFF. The CDR3 nucleotides are TGTGCCAGTAATGCCGGGACAGCTAATGAAAAACTGTTTTTT.

This clonotype was picked up a small number of times. The J gene is TRBJ2-3, the V gene TRBV11-2, with 10 nucleotides matching TRBD2. Germline CDR1 and CDR2: SGHAT and FQNNGV. V shed 5 bases and J 5 bases; nucleotides not matched to a gene: 10. CDR3 length: 16 residues. The CDR3 region has the DNA TGTGCCAGCAGCCCTCCACTAGCGGGAAGGGGAGATACGCAGTATTTT. This encodes CASSPPLAGRGDTQYF.

This rearrangement joins TRBV10-3 to TRBJ2-7; D not certain. In germline, CDR1 is ENHRY, CDR2 SYGVKD. Trimming took off 1 base at V and 6 bases at J, with 16 bases between the two ends. This CDR3 comprises 15 residues. The CDR3 region is CAISELALQGPEQYF. The CDR3 nucleotides are TGTGCCATCAGTGAGTTAGCCCTTCAAGGCCCCGAGCAGTACTTC.

This rearrangement joins TRBV2 to TRBJ2-2; D remains ambiguous. This CDR3 has 14 amino acids. Germline CDR1 and CDR2: SNHLY and FYNNEI. V lost 8 bases, J lost 3 bases, and 13 bases lay in between. This chain's CDR3 is CASRLRLDTGELFF. The CDR3 DNA follows: TGTGCCAGCCGCTTGAGACTCGACACCGGGGAGCTGTTTTTT. The full variable domain, in which reference TRBV2 and TRBJ2-2 provide the parts outside the CDR3, is EPEVTQTPSHQVTQMGQEVILRCVPISNHLYFYWYRQILGQKVEFLVSFYNNEISEKSEIFDDQFSVERPDGSNFTLKIRSTKLEDSAMYFCASRLRLDTGELFFGEGSRLTVL.

In regard to this clonotype: Being one base from a much bigger clone, this may be a read error. The CDR3: CASCEILGQGAYEQYF. CDR3 in DNA: TGCGCCAGCTGCGAAATTTTAGGGCAGGGCGCGTACGAGCAGTACTTC. V and J are TRBV4-1 and TRBJ2-7; possibly TRBD1 for D (5 bases). Germline lookup yields CDR1 MGHRA and CDR2 YSYEKL. Trimming cost V 8 bases and J 4 bases, with 24 bases left between them. The CDR3 is 16 residues long.

The V gene is TRBV5-1, the J gene TRBJ2-1, with D tentatively TRBD2 (6 bases). The V and J ends lost 1 base and 4 bases respectively, with 15 bases between them. Germline V gives CDR1 SGHRS, CDR2 YFSETQ. This CDR3 has 16 residues. In DNA form, the CDR3 reads TGCGCCAGCAGCTTGTACGTTGGGGGGAAGTACAATGAGCAGTTCTTC. Translation: CASSLYVGGKYNEQFF.

This clonotype has a handful of counts. With a much larger clone just one base away, this may be a read error. This rearrangement joins TRBV11-2 to TRBJ2-1; possibly TRBD2 for D (6 bases). This CDR3 comprises 11 residues. Germline V gives CDR1 SGHAT, CDR2 FQNNGV. The CDR3 nucleotides read TGTGCCTGCAGCTTTCGGAGGGGGCAGTTCTTC. It specifies CACSFRRGQFF.

This clonotype was detected many times. The rearrangement uses TRBV20-1 and TRBJ2-3; no firm D call. The V gene lost 1 base and the J gene lost 2 bases, with 13 bases spanning the gap. The CDR3 length is 15 residues. The germline gives CDR1 DFQATT, CDR2 SNEGSKA (reference sequence). The CDR3 region is CSARVLRGDTDTQYF. In DNA form, the CDR3 reads TGCAGTGCTAGAGTCCTGCGAGGCGACACAGATACGCAGTATTTT.

The chain carries TRBV20-1 and TRBJ2-5, with a weak D call TRBD2 (5 bases). The CDR3 is made up of 15 amino acids. Germline assignment: CDR1 DFQATT and CDR2 SNEGSKA (reference sequence). Trimming pared 0 bases from V and 5 bases from J, leaving 16 bases between. Written as DNA, the CDR3 is TGCAGTGCTAGAGATCTGGTAGAGGGTGGGGAGACCCAGTACTTC. It specifies CSARDLVEGGETQYF.

This clonotype was counted ten times or more. The chain has TRBV19 and TRBJ1-1, with D maybe TRBD1 (5 bases). The CDR3 runs 14 residues. Trimming removed 11 bases at V and 7 bases at J, with 23 bases between. The V gene's germline CDR1 is LNHDA and CDR2 SQIVND (reference sequence). The chain's CDR3 is CASTHRRDGGEAFF. The CDR3, as DNA: TGTGCCTCCACCCACCGAAGGGACGGGGGTGAAGCTTTCTTT.